The entry below describes one TCR beta chain. Data came from immunoSEQ multiplex PCR; TCRdb stores just in-frame clones and leaves some out. In the table there are just over 15,000 clones, about nine tenths of which are singletons. These data originate in a study of technical replicates of blood from a few donors. The sequence derives from a human donor in good health. The sample consisted of PBMCs.

CDR3 nucleotides: TGTGCCAGCAGCTTAAGGGACAGATCCGGCTACACCTTC. It is translated as CASSLRDRSGYTF. The rearrangement links TRBV7-2 to TRBJ1-2; 7 nucleotides line up with TRBD1. This CDR3 has 13 residues. CDR1 and CDR2 (germline): SGHTA, FQGNSA. Trimming cost V 2 bases and J 8 bases; bases outside gene matches: 5. Based on the CDR3 plus reference TRBV7-2 and TRBJ1-2, the full variable domain is GAGVSQSPSNKVTEKGKDVELRCDPISGHTALYWYRQSLGQGLEFLIYFQGNSAPDKSGLPSDRFSAERTGGSVSTLTIQRTQQEDSAVYLCASSLRDRSGYTFGSGTRLTVV.